Sequencing of this TCR beta chain was carried out in a study of cytomegalovirus exposure and HLA in healthy donors. The CDR3 contains 14 residues. The germline CDR1 and CDR2 sequences are SGHNT and YYREEE (reference sequence). With 3 bases clipped from V and 9 bases from J, the junction kept 5 bases outside the gene matches. Worth noting for this clone: Its specificity is not known.

The PCR contained 60 Vbeta and 13 Jbeta primers. The method was immunoSEQ multiplex PCR; TCRdb's version includes in-frame clones alone and lacks a portion of them. Among around 87,000 clones, over 60% were seen once, and the ten largest hold more than 2.5%. Study-wide results and caveats: A later analysis showed HLA-associated TCR beta chains outstripping equally common others in clonal expansion. A later analysis found common viral pathogens apparently linked to several of the most significant clusters. Reportedly, HLA-A and HLA-B alleles of most subjects were accurately predicted from TCR beta. As a later analysis revealed, most CMV-associated TCR beta chains appeared HLA-restricted.

V is TRBV5-4 and J is TRBJ1-3, with 11 bases that match TRBD1. Source material: PBMCs. The clonotype originates from a man between 35 and 55 years old in good health and CMV-seronegative. As DNA, the CDR3 is TGTGCCAGCAGCTGGGGACAGGGGGGGAGCACCATATATTTT. Protein product: CASSWGQGGSTIYF.